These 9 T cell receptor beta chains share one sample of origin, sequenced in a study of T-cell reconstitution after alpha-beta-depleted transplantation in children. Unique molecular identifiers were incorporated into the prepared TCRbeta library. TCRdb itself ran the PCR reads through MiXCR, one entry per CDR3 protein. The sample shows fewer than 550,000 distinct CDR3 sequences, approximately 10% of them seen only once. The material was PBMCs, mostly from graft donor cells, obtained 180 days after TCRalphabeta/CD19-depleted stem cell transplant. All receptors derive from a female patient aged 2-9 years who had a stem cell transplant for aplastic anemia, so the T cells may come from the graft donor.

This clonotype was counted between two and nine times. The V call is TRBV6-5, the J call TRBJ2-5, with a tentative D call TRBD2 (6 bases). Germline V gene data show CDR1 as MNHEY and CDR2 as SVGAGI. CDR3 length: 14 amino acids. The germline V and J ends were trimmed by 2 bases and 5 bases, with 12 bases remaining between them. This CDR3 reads CASSYRSGRETQYF. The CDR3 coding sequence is TGTGCCAGCAGTTACCGTTCGGGGAGGGAGACCCAGTACTTC.

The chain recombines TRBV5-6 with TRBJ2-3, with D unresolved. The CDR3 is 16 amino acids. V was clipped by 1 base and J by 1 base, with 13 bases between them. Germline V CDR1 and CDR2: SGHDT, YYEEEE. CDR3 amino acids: CASSLIRSEGTDTQYF. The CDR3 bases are TGTGCCAGCAGCTTGATTAGGTCGGAAGGCACAGATACGCAGTATTTT.

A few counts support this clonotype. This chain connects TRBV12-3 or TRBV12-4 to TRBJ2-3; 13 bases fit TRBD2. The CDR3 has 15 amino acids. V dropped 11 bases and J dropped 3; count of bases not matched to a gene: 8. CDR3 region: CAGAPGLAGTDTQYF. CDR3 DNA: TGTGCCGGAGCTCCGGGACTAGCGGGGACAGATACGCAGTATTTT.

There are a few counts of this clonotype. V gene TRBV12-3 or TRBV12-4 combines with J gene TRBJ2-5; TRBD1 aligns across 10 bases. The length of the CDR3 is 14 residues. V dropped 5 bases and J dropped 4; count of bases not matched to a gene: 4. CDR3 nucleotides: TGTGCCAGCAGTCGGACAGGGGGAGGAGAGACCCAGTACTTC. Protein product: CASSRTGGGETQYF.

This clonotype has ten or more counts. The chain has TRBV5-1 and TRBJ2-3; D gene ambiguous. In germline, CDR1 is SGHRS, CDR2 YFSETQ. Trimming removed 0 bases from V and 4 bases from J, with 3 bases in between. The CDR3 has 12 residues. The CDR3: CASSLVSDTQYF. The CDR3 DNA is TGCGCCAGCAGCTTGGTCTCAGATACGCAGTATTTT.

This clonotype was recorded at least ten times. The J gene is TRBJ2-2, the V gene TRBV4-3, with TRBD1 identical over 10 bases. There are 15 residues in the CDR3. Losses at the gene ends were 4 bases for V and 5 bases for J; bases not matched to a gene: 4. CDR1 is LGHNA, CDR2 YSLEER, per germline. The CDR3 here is CASSPRTGGTGELFF. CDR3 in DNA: TGCGCCAGCAGCCCCCGGACAGGGGGGACCGGGGAGCTGTTTTTT.

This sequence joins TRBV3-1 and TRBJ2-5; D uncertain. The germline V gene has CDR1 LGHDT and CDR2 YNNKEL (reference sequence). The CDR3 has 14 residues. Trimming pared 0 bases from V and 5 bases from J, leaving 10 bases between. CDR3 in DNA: TGTGCCAGCAGCCAAGAAGCCCTTGGGGAGACCCAGTACTTC. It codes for CASSQEALGETQYF.

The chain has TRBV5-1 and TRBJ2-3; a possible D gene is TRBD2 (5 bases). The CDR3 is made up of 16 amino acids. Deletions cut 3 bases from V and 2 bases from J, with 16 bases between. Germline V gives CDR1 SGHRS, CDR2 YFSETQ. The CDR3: CASSSGHGELTDTQYF. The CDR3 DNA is TGCGCCAGCAGCTCTGGGCACGGGGAACTCACAGATACGCAGTATTTT.

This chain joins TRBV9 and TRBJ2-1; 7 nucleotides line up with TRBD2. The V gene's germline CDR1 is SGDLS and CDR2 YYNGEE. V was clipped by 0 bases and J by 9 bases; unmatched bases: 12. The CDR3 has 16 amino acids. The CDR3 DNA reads TGTGCCAGCAGCGTAGAGGGTAGCGGGTGGCTAGGTGAGCAGTTCTTC. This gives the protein CASSVEGSGWLGEQFF.